This record covers a single T cell receptor (beta chain). Its antigen is not identified. The sample belongs to a study of CD8 T cells in ankylosing spondylitis. Germline V CDR1 and CDR2: DFQATT, SNEGSKA (reference sequence). This CDR3 contains 14 residues. Overall study results and limits: Eight highly homologous variants formed a TCR beta motif that appeared characteristic of ankylosing spondylitis blood.

TCRdb called the 5' RACE reads again in MiXCR, with one record for every CDR3 protein. This sample has hundreds of thousands of distinct CDR3 sequences, with roughly 12% found just once. The sequence came from a male donor with ankylosing spondylitis. Sequences were obtained from blood, either unsorted or a sorted T cell fraction (not recorded which). V is TRBV20-1 and J is TRBJ2-2; tentatively, D is TRBD2 (6 bases). CDR3 nucleotide sequence: TGCAGCACAACGGGAGCGGGGAACACCGGGGAGCTGTTTTTT. It specifies CSTTGAGNTGELFF.